By frequency in the sample, the clone carrying this TCR beta chain is medium-sized (0.01 to 0.1%). This specimen belongs to a study of blood T cell repertoires in COVID-19. About the study: Sources were T cells, B-cell-depleted T cells, or PBMCs; the material itself was cDNA or gDNA.

Germline CDR1 LGHDT, CDR2 YNNKEL (reference sequence). The CDR3 runs to 15 residues. The V end lost 0 bases, the J end lost 4 bases, and 10 bases lay between the germline ends. Some clones are missing from TCRdb's copy, which holds only in-frame ones; the method was immunoSEQ multiplex PCR. The sample has fewer than 60,000 clones, just under 90% seen once. This TCR was recovered from a man aged 80 or over with active or convalescent COVID-19. Sequenced sample: peripheral blood. The chain couples TRBV3-1 (or the pseudogene TRBV3-2) to TRBJ2-1, with a tentative D call TRBD2 (6 bases). The CDR3 DNA follows: TGTGCCAGCAGCCAAGACGCGGGACTTTACAATGAGCAGTTCTTC. Its protein product is CASSQDAGLYNEQFF.